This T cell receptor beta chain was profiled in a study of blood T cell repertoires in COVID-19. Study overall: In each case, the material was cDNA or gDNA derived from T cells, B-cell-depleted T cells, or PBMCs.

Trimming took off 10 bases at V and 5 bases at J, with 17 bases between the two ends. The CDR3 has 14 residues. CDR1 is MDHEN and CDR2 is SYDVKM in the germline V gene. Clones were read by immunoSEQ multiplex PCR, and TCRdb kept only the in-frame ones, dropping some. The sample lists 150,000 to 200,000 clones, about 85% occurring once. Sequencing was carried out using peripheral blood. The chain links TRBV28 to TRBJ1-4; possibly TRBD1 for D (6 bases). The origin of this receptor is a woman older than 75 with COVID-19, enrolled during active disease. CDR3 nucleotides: TGTGCCACCTCAACAGACAGGTTGAATGAAAAACTGTTTTTT. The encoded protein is CATSTDRLNEKLFF.